This TCR beta chain was recovered during a study of regulatory T cells in long-lasting Graves disease listed by TCRdb under 2021. A note on the overall study: Patients with newly diagnosed Graves' disease had been on antithyroid drugs for under 3 months. This study used TCR sequencing and RNA sequencing of peripheral blood to compare persistent Graves' disease patients against newly diagnosed Graves' disease patients. The study took place in China and was registered as a clinical trial. TCR sequencing covered about 13 persistent and roughly 20 newly diagnosed Graves' disease patients, 33 samples in total. Broader findings and caveats from the paper: Only peripheral blood was studied, because thyroid tissue, the primary lesion, was inaccessible. Sequencing and analysis were restricted to the TCR beta chain. TRBV28, TRBJ1-2 and TRBJ2-5 were preferentially used in persistent disease, while TRBV20-1 and TRBJ2-1 were favored in newly diagnosed disease. A larger number of public clonotypes was shared among persistent patients (approximately 3,000) than among newly diagnosed patients (about 990). The small sample size was acknowledged by the authors as a limitation that may reduce accuracy. Compared with newly diagnosed patients, persistent Graves' disease patients had lower TCR Shannon entropy and fewer highly expanded clones, which suggests clonal expansion.

The CDR3 runs 15 amino acids, cysteine and phenylalanine included. Of all the DNA, just the CDR3 is kept, 45 bases in frame from base 1. Via the germline V gene (reference sequence), CDR1 is LNHDA and CDR2 SQIVND. V is reduced by 4 bases and J by 5 bases, leaving a spacing of 15 bases between them. This clonotype was seen repeatedly, ten times or more. What this receptor recognizes is not known. The sample holds no much larger clone one base away, and base qualities are not on file. Library generation was performed with multiplex PCR. Sequenced on an Illumina HiSeq 4000. iRepertoire HTBI primers and Arm-PCR amplification of CDR3 regions were used to construct TCR beta libraries. Before sequencing, the PCR products underwent gel purification. On the authors' methods: Across samples, 62 TRBV and 13 to 15 TRBJ segments were identified and used for gene usage analysis of CDR3 amino acid clonotypes. COPE and FqMerger were used to merge filtered high-quality paired reads into contigs. BLAST was used to align contigs to IMGT TRBV, TRBD and TRBJ reference genes, with CDR3 defined following IMGT. Any clonotype with a frequency above 0.1% was classified as a highly expanded clone. Shannon entropy served as the measure of repertoire diversity, while the Gini coefficient captured V-J evenness. A clonotype was considered public if more than one individual shared it. TCRdb trimmed the raw reads at Q25, called clones with MiXCR and kept productive beta chains. Every CDR3 protein is listed once, alongside the most common genes and DNA of its rows. Clone size and V and J calls follow TCRdb, not the original study. The sample records 510,000 or so distinct CDR3 sequences, 12% of which are singletons. The ten biggest clones cover roughly 8.2% of the sample.

Taken with the paper, the label for time point translates to: newly diagnosed GD, antithyroid drugs for less than 3 months. For both TCR sequencing and RNA sequencing, RNA was extracted from PBMCs in TRIzol. Graves' disease was diagnosed according to American Thyroid Association guidelines. Recruitment of patients was carried out at an endocrinology department in Xi'an, China. Each patient gave 7.5 to 10 milliliters of peripheral blood, collected in an EDTA anticoagulant tube. Ficoll Paque Plus density gradient separation was used to isolate PBMCs, and no further T cell sorting was done. An Agilent 2100 Bioanalyzer and agarose gel were used to check RNA quality, and a NanoDrop 2000 was used to measure RNA concentration. The data were also submitted as part of a second study, on T cells in Graves' hyperthyroidism and ophthalmopathy. Looking at the second paper: A patient counted as having stable Graves' hyperthyroidism if no progression to ophthalmopathy occurred over 18 months of follow-up. Hyperthyroidism patients were aged 18 to 65 years and newly diagnosed, with disease duration of less than 2 months. Patients with uncontrolled infections, other autoimmune diseases, pregnancy or lactation were excluded. Diagnoses were established on the basis of clinical symptoms, serum thyroxine and TRAb, thyroid ultrasound, and orbital computed tomography. A first-round RT-PCR of the TCR CDR3 used the HTBI primer set with the Qiagen OneStep RT-PCR kit. Most expanded thyroid clonotypes (frequency above 0.001) were also found in blood, which suggests that blood repertoires may mirror thyroid immune responses. In cross-validation, a model built on a 13 V-J signature told ophthalmopathy apart from stable hyperthyroidism with roughly 87% sensitivity and roughly 81% specificity, and in testing the same model reached 80%/75%. In validation, the model predicted progression to ophthalmopathy with 55% to 71% sensitivity and around 72% specificity, a median of about six months before onset. TCR V-J signatures able to tell the groups apart were searched for in a discovery cohort of 90 to 100 patients, of whom roughly 42 had Graves' ophthalmopathy and around 57 had stable Graves' hyperthyroidism. An independent validation cohort of around 19 hyperthyroidism patients and approximately 15 patients who later progressed to ophthalmopathy tested prospective prediction of ophthalmopathy. The roughly 94 discovery patients were randomly split 7:3 into training and test sets. The study also compared thyroid tissue and blood T-cell repertoires from five or six Graves' hyperthyroidism patients. After blood sampling, hyperthyroidism patients were treated with methimazole at a starting dose of 30 mg daily, and ophthalmopathy patients were treated with high-dose intravenous methylprednisolone. A second multiplex PCR round built the libraries, followed by size selection and purification. The libraries were sequenced on an Illumina HiSeq2000 using paired-end 100 bp reads. SOAPnuke was used to process the raw data, with reads discarded if the reads contained adapters or uncalled bases, had a mean Phred below 15, or lacked an exact constant-primer or identifier match. COPE v1.2.5 was used to merge high-quality paired reads, and clonotypes were defined as unique nucleotide sequences. MiTCR v1.1 was used to align clonotypes to the IMGT TRBV, TRBD and TRBJ reference segments. Analysis was restricted to V-J combinations with a frequency above 0.0001, which covered roughly 99% of repertoires. A TCS score was defined as the ratio of F50 (clonal expansion) to E x V (chaos), with BLOSUM62-based TCRdist applied between CDR3 peptides within each V-J. Welch's t-statistics and random forest reduced approximately 520 V-J features to about 12, which were used in a naive Bayes classifier (R e1071). No statistical method was used to set the sample size in advance, and investigators knew the group allocation. TCR Vbeta CDR3 sequencing of roughly 140 peripheral blood samples (roughly 43 ophthalmopathy, 75 to 85 hyperthyroidism and 17 progressor patients) is reported in the paper.

The chain links TRBV19 with TRBJ1-5; TRBD1 is possibly the D segment (5 matching bases). Sequencing used peripheral blood mononuclear cells (PBMCs), obtained at new diagnosis, from a patient treated with antithyroid drugs. The sequence came from a woman in her 30s with Graves disease. Donor details come from another sample of the same person, matched by shared clones. Here is the DNA: TGTGCCAGTAGTAACCGGGACCGGAGGCATCAGCCCCAGCATTTT. This translates into CASSNRDRRHQPQHF.